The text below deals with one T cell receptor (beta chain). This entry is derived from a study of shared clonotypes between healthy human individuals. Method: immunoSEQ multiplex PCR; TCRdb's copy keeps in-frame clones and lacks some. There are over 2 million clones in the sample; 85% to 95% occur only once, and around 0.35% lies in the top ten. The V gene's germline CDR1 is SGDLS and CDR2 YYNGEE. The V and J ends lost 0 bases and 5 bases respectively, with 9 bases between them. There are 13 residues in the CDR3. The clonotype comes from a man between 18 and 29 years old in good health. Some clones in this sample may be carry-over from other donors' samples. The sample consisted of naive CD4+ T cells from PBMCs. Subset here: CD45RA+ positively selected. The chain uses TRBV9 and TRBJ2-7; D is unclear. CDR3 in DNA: TGTGCCAGCAGCGTAGGCCCCCGTGACGAGCAGTACTTC. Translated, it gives CASSVGPRDEQYF.